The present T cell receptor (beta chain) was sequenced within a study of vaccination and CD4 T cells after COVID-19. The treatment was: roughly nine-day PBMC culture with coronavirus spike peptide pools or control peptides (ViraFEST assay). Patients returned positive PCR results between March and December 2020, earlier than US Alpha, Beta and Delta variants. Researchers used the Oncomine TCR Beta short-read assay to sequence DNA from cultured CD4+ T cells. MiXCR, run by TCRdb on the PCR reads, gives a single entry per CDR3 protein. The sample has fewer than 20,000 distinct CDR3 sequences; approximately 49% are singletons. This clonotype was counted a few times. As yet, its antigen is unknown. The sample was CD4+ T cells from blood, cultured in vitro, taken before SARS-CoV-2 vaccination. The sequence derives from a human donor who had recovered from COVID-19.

This chain's CDR3 is CASRKAGAGYEQYF. The CDR3 DNA reads TGTGCCAGCAGAAAAGCGGGTGCTGGGTACGAGCAGTACTTC. The chain recombines TRBV6-1 with TRBJ2-7; D may be TRBD2 (6 bases). The germline V gene has CDR1 MNHNS and CDR2 SASEGT. The CDR3 consists of 14 residues. V dropped 6 bases and J dropped 4 bases, with 16 bases sitting between them.